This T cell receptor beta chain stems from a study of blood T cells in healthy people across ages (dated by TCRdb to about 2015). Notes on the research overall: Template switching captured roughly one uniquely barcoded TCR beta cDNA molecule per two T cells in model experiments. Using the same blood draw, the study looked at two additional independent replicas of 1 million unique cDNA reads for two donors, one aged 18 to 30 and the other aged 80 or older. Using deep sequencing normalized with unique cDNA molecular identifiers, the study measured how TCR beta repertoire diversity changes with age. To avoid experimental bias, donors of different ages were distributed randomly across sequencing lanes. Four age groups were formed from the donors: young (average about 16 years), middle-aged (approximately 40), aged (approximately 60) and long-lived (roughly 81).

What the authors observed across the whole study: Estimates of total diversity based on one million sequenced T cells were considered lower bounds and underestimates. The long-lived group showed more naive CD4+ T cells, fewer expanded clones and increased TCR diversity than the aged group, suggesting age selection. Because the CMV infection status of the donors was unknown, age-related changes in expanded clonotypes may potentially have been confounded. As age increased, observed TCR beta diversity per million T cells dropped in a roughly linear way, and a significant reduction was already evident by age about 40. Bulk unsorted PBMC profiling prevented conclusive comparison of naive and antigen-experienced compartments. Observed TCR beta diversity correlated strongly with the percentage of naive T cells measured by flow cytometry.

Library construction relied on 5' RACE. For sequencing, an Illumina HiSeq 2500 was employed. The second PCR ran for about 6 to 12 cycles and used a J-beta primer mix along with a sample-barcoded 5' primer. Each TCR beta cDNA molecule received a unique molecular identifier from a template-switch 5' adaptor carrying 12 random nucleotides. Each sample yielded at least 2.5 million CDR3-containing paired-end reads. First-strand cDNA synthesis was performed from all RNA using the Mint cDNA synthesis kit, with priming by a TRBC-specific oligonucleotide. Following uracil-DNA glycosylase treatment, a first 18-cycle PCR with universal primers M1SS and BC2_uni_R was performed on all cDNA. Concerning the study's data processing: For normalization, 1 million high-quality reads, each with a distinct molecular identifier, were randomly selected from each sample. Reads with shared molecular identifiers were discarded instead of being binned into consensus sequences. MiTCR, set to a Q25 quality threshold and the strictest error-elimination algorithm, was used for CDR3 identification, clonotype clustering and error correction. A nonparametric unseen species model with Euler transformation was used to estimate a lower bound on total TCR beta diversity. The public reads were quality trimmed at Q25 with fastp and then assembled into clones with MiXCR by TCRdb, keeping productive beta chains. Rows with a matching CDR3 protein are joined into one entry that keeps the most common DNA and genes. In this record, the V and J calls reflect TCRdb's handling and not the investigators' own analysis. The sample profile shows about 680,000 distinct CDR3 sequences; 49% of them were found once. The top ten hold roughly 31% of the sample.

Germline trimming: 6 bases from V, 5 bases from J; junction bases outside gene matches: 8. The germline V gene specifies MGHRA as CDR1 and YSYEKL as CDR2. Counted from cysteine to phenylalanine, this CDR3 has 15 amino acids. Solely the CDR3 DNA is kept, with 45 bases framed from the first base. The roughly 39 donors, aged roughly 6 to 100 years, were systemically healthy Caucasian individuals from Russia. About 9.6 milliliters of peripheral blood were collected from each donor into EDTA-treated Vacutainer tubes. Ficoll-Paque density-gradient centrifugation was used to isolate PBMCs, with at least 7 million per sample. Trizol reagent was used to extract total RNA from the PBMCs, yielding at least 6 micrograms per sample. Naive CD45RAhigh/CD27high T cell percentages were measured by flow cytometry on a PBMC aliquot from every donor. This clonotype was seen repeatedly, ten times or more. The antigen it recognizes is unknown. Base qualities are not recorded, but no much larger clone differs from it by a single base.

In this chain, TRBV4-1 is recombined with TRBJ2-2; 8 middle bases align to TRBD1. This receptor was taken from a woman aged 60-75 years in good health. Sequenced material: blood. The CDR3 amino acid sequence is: CASSPTGEWTGELFF. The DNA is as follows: TGCGCCAGCAGTCCGACAGGGGAGTGGACCGGGGAGCTGTTTTTT.